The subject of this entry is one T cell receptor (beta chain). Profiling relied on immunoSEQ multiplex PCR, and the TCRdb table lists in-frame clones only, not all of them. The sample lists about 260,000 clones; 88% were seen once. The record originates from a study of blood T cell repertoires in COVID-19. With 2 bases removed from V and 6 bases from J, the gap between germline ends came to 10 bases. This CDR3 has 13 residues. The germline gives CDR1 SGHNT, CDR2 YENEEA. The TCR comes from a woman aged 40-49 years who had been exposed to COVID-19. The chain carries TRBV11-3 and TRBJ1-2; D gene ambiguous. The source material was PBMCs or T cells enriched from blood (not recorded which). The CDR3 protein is CASSLRGPDGYTF. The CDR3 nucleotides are TGTGCCAGCAGCTTACGGGGTCCCGATGGCTACACCTTC. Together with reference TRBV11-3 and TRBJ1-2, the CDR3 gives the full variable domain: EAGVVQSPRYKIIEKKQPVAFWCNPISGHNTLYWYLQNLGQGPELLIRYENEEAVDDSQLPKDRFSAERLKGVDSTLKIQPAELGDSAVYLCASSLRGPDGYTFGSGTRLTVV.